The 17 T cell receptor beta chains presented below share a single source sample, sequenced in a study of blood T cell repertoires in COVID-19. Produced via immunoSEQ multiplex PCR; TCRdb's table is partial and in-frame only. The data show some 93,000 clones, approximately 80% seen once. Sequenced sample: peripheral blood. The origin of the receptors is an older man with acute or convalescent COVID-19.

The chain recombines TRBV11-2 with TRBJ2-2; 8 bases align to TRBD1. This CDR3 spans 18 amino acids. From germline, CDR1 is SGHAT and CDR2 FQNNGV. Trimming removed 5 bases from V and 5 bases from J; junction bases left unmatched: 16. The CDR3 loop is CASSPESTDRGRTGELFF. In nucleotides, the CDR3 is TGTGCCAGCAGCCCCGAAAGTACCGACAGGGGCCGTACCGGGGAGCTGTTTTTT. Based on the CDR3 plus reference TRBV11-2 and TRBJ2-2, the full variable domain is EAGVAQSPRYKIIEKRQSVAFWCNPISGHATLYWYQQILGQGPKLLIQFQNNGVVDDSQLPKDRFSAERLKGVDSTLKIQPAKLEDSAVYLCASSPESTDRGRTGELFFGEGSRLTVL.

This clone turned up a few times. The chain has TRBV9 and TRBJ2-2; D is possibly TRBD1 (5 bases). Trimming shortened V by 0 bases and J by 4 bases, and 7 bases separated the two germline ends. Germline loops: CDR1 SGDLS, CDR2 YYNGEE. The CDR3 sequence is 14 residues long. The CDR3, as DNA: TGTGCCAGCAGCGTAGGACAGTCCACCGGGGAGCTGTTTTTT. It specifies CASSVGQSTGELFF.

CDR3 loop: CASSQDQGQAEQFF. The CDR3 bases are TGTGCCAGCAGCCAAGATCAGGGACAGGCTGAGCAGTTCTTC. The chain couples TRBV3-1 (or the pseudogene TRBV3-2) to TRBJ2-1; 8 bases map to TRBD1. Germline CDR1 reads LGHDT; CDR2 reads YNNKEL (reference sequence). Unmatched junction bases numbered 4, after V lost 0 bases and J lost 9 bases. This CDR3 comprises 14 residues.

This clone has just a few counts. The chain joins TRBV6-6 to TRBJ1-2, with TRBD1 as a possible D gene (5 bases). This CDR3 comprises 14 residues. In germline, CDR1 is MNHNY, CDR2 SVGAGI (reference sequence). The V end lost 5 bases, the J end lost 4 bases, and 14 bases lay between the germline ends. CDR3 nucleotides: TGTGCCAGCAGTACCGCCGGGGGAGTCTATGGCTACACCTTC. Protein sequence: CASSTAGGVYGYTF.

This chain uses TRBV4-1 with TRBJ1-2; 8 positions match TRBD1. CDR1 and CDR2 from the germline V gene are MGHRA and YSYEKL. The CDR3 is 16 amino acids. Germline trimming cut 3 bases from V and 6 bases from J; bases unmatched to any gene: 12. The CDR3 reads CASSHPSGLDRDGYTF. As DNA, the CDR3 is TGCGCCAGCAGCCACCCAAGTGGATTGGACAGGGATGGCTACACCTTC.

The chain links TRBV7-2 to TRBJ2-4; no definite D call. CDR3 length equals 13 residues. Germline V CDR1 and CDR2: SGHTA, FQGNSA. V lost 4 bases and J 0 bases, leaving 4 bases between the germline ends. CDR3 loop: CASSSVAKNIQYF. In DNA form, the CDR3 reads TGTGCCAGCAGCTCCGTAGCCAAAAACATTCAGTACTTC.

The chain recombines TRBV20-1 with TRBJ2-7; 8 bases map to TRBD1. Trimming removed 3 bases from V and 3 bases from J; junction bases left unmatched: 7. This CDR3 has 14 amino acids. From germline, CDR1 is DFQATT and CDR2 SNEGSKA (reference sequence). The CDR3 region has the DNA TGCAGTGCTAGTTATTTGACAGGGGTCTACGAGCAGTACTTC. Translated: CSASYLTGVYEQYF.

The V gene is TRBV11-2, the J gene TRBJ1-2; D is perhaps TRBD1 (6 bases). The CDR3 has 15 amino acids. Trimming removed 4 bases at V and 4 bases at J, with 16 bases between. CDR1 is SGHAT and CDR2 is FQNNGV in the germline V gene. The CDR3 DNA sequence: TGTGCCAGCAGCTGGGGCCCTGGGGGCGTCTATGGCTACACCTTC. Its protein is CASSWGPGGVYGYTF. The full variable domain, its missing parts supplied by reference TRBV11-2 and TRBJ1-2, is EAGVAQSPRYKIIEKRQSVAFWCNPISGHATLYWYQQILGQGPKLLIQFQNNGVVDDSQLPKDRFSAERLKGVDSTLKIQPAKLEDSAVYLCASSWGPGGVYGYTFGSGTRLTVV.

The chain employs TRBV30 and TRBJ1-3; 8 nucleotides match TRBD1. Germline CDR1 GTSNPN, CDR2 SVGIG (reference sequence). This CDR3 spans 15 amino acids. V dropped 7 bases and J dropped 2; count of bases not matched to a gene: 10. The CDR3 region has the DNA TGTGCCTCGACAGGGGCGATCCTCACTGGAAACACCATATATTTT. Its protein product is CASTGAILTGNTIYF.

This clone was detected once. The CDR3 loop reads CASSRMTSGLNEQFF. The CDR3 bases are TGTGCCAGCAGCCGAATGACTAGCGGACTAAATGAGCAGTTCTTC. This chain joins TRBV28 and TRBJ2-1; the match to TRBD2 covers 9 bases. The CDR3 is made up of 15 amino acids. Germline CDR1 MDHEN, CDR2 SYDVKM. After removal of 6 bases from V and 7 bases from J, the junction contained 10 bases not matched to a gene.

This clone appeared a few times. This chain connects TRBV9 to TRBJ2-7, with D tentatively TRBD2 (6 bases). Germline V CDR1 and CDR2: SGDLS, YYNGEE. With 4 bases removed from V and 3 bases from J, the gap between germline ends came to 14 bases. This CDR3 has 14 residues. The DNA for the CDR3 is TGTGCCAGCAGCACTAGGGACGGGAGCTACGAGCAGTACTTC. This sequence encodes CASSTRDGSYEQYF.

This chain connects TRBV21-1 to TRBJ1-5; the tabulated D call, TRBD1, remains unverified against the DNA. TRBV21-1 is assigned pseudogene status. This CDR3 has 15 residues. The CDR3 nucleotides read TGTGCCAGCATTACAGGGCTAATTAGCAATCAGCCCCAGCATTTT. Protein: CASITGLISNQPQHF.

The rearrangement links TRBV7-6 to TRBJ1-4; 8 bases align to TRBD1. Germline-derived CDR1 and CDR2 are SGHVS and FNYEAQ. The CDR3 sequence is 16 residues long. J was trimmed by 0 bases and V by 4 bases; bases with no gene match: 4. This CDR3 is CASSYRQGSTNEKLFF. The CDR3 bases are TGTGCCAGCAGCTACCGACAGGGGTCAACTAATGAAAAACTGTTTTTT.

The rearrangement joins TRBV2 to TRBJ1-4; D remains ambiguous. V was shortened by 2 bases and J by 5 bases, with 12 bases between the two germline ends. This CDR3 comprises 15 residues. Germline V lookup: CDR1 SNHLY, CDR2 FYNNEI. The CDR3 is CASSEYTVTNEKLFF. The CDR3 DNA follows: TGTGCCAGCAGTGAATACACAGTGACCAATGAAAAACTGTTTTTT.

This clone was picked up one time. The chain links TRBV2 to TRBJ2-7, with D possibly being TRBD1 (5 bases). The germline V gene encodes CDR1 SNHLY and CDR2 FYNNEI. The germline V and J ends were trimmed by 5 bases and 1 base, with 12 bases remaining between them. This CDR3 has 14 residues. For the CDR3, the DNA is TGTGCCAGCAGTAATGCAGGGCGATCCTACGAGCAGTACTTC. As protein: CASSNAGRSYEQYF.

This clone was counted once. The V call is TRBV16, the J call TRBJ1-2; 9 bases are a match to TRBD1. This CDR3 has 14 residues. In germline, CDR1 is KGHSY, CDR2 FQNENV. V gave up 4 bases and J gave up 8 bases; unmatched junction bases: 8. CDR3 sequence: CASSLPGQGSGYTF. The CDR3 DNA is TGTGCCAGCAGCCTGCCGGGACAGGGATCAGGCTACACCTTC.

The CDR3 sequence is CASSVDVSLGVTEAFF. The CDR3 DNA follows: TGTGCCAGCAGCGTAGACGTATCTTTAGGGGTCACTGAAGCTTTCTTT. The chain carries TRBV9 and TRBJ1-1; possibly TRBD1 for D (5 bases). The germline gives CDR1 SGDLS, CDR2 YYNGEE. V was shortened by 0 bases and J by 4 bases, with 16 bases between the two germline ends. The CDR3 covers 16 residues. Looking up the rest from reference TRBV9 and TRBJ1-1 gives the full variable domain: DSGVTQTPKHLITATGQRVTLRCSPRSGDLSVYWYQQSLDQGLQFLIQYYNGEERAKGNILERFSAQQFPDLHSELNLSSLELGDSALYFCASSVDVSLGVTEAFFGQGTRLTVV.